The clone carrying this T cell receptor beta chain was recorded a few times. Its antigen is not known. Expressed TCRB transcripts were sequenced, since all the RNA that had been isolated was reverse transcribed. Sequencing was performed with immunoSEQ multiplex PCR; in TCRdb, only in-frame clones are kept and a portion is missing. The sample lists some 250,000 clones; about 11% were seen once. Germline V gives CDR1 SGHAT, CDR2 FQNNGV. CDR3 length equals 12 residues. The ends were cut back, 2 bases at V and 7 bases at J, with 6 bases in the middle. The entry originates in a study of beta chain features in type 1 diabetes. Study findings and constraints: Patients and controls would be equally affected if PCR favored shorter templates. All four CD4+ subsets from Type 1 diabetes patients carried moderately but significantly shorter TCRB CDR3s. In the patient group, naive, central memory and Treg TCRB repertoires seemed more alike than in the healthy donor group.

The origin of this receptor is a man aged 30 to 39 with type 1 diabetes. Sequenced sample: naive CD4+ T cells from blood. This chain joins TRBV11-2 and TRBJ2-1; D unclear. The CDR3 here is CASSLSGNEQFF. The CDR3 DNA follows: TGTGCCAGCAGCTTATCGGGTAATGAGCAGTTCTTC.